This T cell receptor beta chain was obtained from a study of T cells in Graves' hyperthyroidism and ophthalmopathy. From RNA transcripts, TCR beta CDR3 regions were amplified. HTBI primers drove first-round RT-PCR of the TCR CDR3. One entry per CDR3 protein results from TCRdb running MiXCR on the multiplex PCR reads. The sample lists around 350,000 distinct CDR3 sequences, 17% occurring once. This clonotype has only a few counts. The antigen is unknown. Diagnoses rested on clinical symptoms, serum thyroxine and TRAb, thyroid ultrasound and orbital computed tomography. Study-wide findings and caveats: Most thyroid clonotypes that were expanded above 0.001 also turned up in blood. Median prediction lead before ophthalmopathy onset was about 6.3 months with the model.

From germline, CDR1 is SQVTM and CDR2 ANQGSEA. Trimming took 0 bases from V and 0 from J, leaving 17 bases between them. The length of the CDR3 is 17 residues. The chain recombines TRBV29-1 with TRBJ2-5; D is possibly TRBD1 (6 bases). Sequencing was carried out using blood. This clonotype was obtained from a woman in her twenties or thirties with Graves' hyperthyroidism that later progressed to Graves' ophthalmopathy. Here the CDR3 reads CSVEDARDRWDQETQYF. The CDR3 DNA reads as TGCAGCGTTGAAGATGCTCGAGACAGGTGGGACCAAGAGACCCAGTACTTC.